Each of the 3 T cell receptor beta chains below was sequenced from the same sample in a study of control samples from healthy donors and cancer patients. Sequencing used immunoSEQ multiplex PCR; TCRdb keeps in-frame clones, though not all of them. Of roughly 92,000 clones detected, about 88% appear once; the ten largest clones hold 1.3%. Sequenced: blood. These TCRs come from a woman aged 50 to 60 in good health.

This rearrangement joins TRBV15 to TRBJ1-1; D is undetermined. V was pared by 1 base and J by 8 bases, with 5 bases between. This CDR3 region has 11 residues. Germline loops: CDR1 LNHNV, CDR2 YYDKDF (reference sequence). The CDR3 loop is CATSRVGEAFF. The CDR3 bases are TGTGCCACCAGCAGAGTTGGGGAAGCTTTCTTT.

The chain joins TRBV23-1 to TRBJ1-3; 9 nucleotides agree with TRBD1. TRBV23-1 is recorded as an ORF, its role being uncertain. The CDR3 is 18 amino acids. With V trimmed by 1 base and J by 2 bases, 9 bases remained unmatched. The CDR3 reads CASSQFRTGVSAGNTIYF. In nucleotides, the CDR3 is TGCGCCAGCAGTCAATTTAGGACAGGGGTGTCAGCTGGAAACACCATATATTTT.

The CDR3 loop is CASSYSAGGADTQYF. The DNA of the CDR3 is TGTGCCAGCAGTTACTCTGCGGGGGGGGCAGATACGCAGTATTTT. The genes are TRBV6-5 and TRBJ2-3, with TRBD2 matching over 9 bases. The CDR3 contains 15 residues. CDR1 is MNHEY, CDR2 SVGAGI, per germline. After removal of 0 bases from V and 4 bases from J, the junction contained 2 bases not matched to a gene.